The rows below give T cell receptor beta chains drawn from one sample of a study of shared clonotypes between healthy human individuals. Method: immunoSEQ multiplex PCR; TCRdb's copy keeps in-frame clones and lacks some. This table holds about 380,000 clones, roughly 96% found once. The sequenced material came from memory CD8+ T cells sorted from blood. These receptors were taken from a man younger than 40 in good health. The CDR3 runs from the conserved cysteine through the conserved F or W. Each record gives: V gene, D gene, J gene, clone size, CDR3 protein, CDR3 DNA. A D gene is named only where the DNA matches it firmly. The size field is filled for only some rows; it gives once, few, many or a size class.

TRBV4-1	NA	TRBJ2-7	NA	CASSQTLPRHEQYF	TGCGCCAGCAGCCAGACCCTTCCACGGCACGAGCAGTACTTC
TRBV5-1	NA	TRBJ2-1	NA	CASSMQPTSYNEQFF	TGCGCCAGCAGCATGCAGCCCACCTCCTACAATGAGCAGTTCTTC
TRBV5-1	NA	TRBJ2-2	NA	CASSLRGGTIGELFF	TGCGCCAGCAGCTTGCGAGGGGGGACGATCGGGGAGCTGTTTTTT
TRBV7-2	NA	TRBJ1-4	NA	CASSWAGPNEKLFF	TGTGCCAGCAGCTGGGCGGGGCCCAATGAAAAACTGTTTTTT
TRBV10-3	NA	TRBJ2-3	NA	CAIASGTTDTQYF	TGTGCCATCGCATCCGGGACCACAGATACGCAGTATTTT
TRBV7-9	NA	TRBJ1-1	NA	CASSLASVTEAFF	TGTGCCAGCAGCTTAGCGTCAGTCACTGAAGCTTTCTTT
TRBV11-3	TRBD1	TRBJ2-5	NA	CASSLRPDRGAGETQYF	TGTGCCAGCAGCTTACGGCCCGACAGGGGGGCCGGAGAGACCCAGTACTTC
TRBV6-1	NA	TRBJ2-4	NA	CASSELGDLNIQYF	TGTGCCAGCAGTGAACTAGGGGACCTAAACATTCAGTACTTC
TRBV5-1	TRBD2	TRBJ2-3	NA	CASRTSGADTQYF	TGCGCCAGCAGGACTAGCGGTGCAGATACGCAGTATTTT
TRBV28	NA	TRBJ1-1	NA	CASSLGGNTEAFF	TGTGCCAGCAGTTTAGGGGGTAACACTGAAGCTTTCTTT
TRBV2	NA	TRBJ1-5	NA	CASSPDKNNQPQHF	TGTGCCAGCTCACCCGACAAGAACAATCAGCCCCAGCATTTT
TRBV27	NA	TRBJ1-5	NA	CASSLESNQPQHF	TGTGCCAGCAGTCTAGAGAGCAATCAGCCCCAGCATTTT
TRBV7-6	NA	TRBJ2-3	once	CASSLEVHSTDTQYF	TGTGCCAGCAGCTTAGAAGTTCACAGCACAGATACGCAGTATTTT
TRBV20-1	NA	TRBJ2-1	NA	CSAQGNEQFF	TGCAGTGCGCAGGGTAATGAGCAGTTCTTC
TRBV6-5	NA	TRBJ1-2	NA	CASSYTQLNYGYTF	TGTGCCAGCAGTTACACACAGCTTAACTATGGCTACACCTTC
TRBV6-1	TRBD1	TRBJ2-4	once	CASSVGGQAPIQYF	TGTGCCAGCAGTGTAGGGGGACAGGCCCCCATTCAGTACTTC
TRBV28	NA	TRBJ2-4	NA	CASSRSGVAKNIQYF	TGTGCCAGCAGTCGATCAGGGGTAGCCAAAAACATTCAGTACTTC
TRBV18	NA	TRBJ2-1	NA	CASSHFFRESSYNEQFF	TGTGCCAGCTCCCATTTTTTTCGGGAGAGCTCCTACAATGAGCAGTTCTTC
TRBV7-9	NA	TRBJ2-7	NA	CASSLRGAEQYF	TGTGCCAGCAGCTTAAGAGGGGCCGAGCAGTACTTC
TRBV29-1	TRBD1	TRBJ2-4	NA	CSGQGANIQYF	TGCAGCGGACAGGGGGCAAACATTCAGTACTTC
TRBV7-9	TRBD2	TRBJ2-3	once	CASSFALAGRDTQYF	TGTGCCAGCAGCTTCGCGCTAGCGGGGAGAGATACGCAGTATTTT
TRBV5-8	NA	TRBJ2-7	NA	CASSLRRVPYEQYF	TGTGCCAGCAGCCTGAGGAGGGTCCCCTACGAGCAGTACTTC
TRBV6-4	NA	TRBJ1-1	NA	CASSDSRVNTEAFF	TGTGCCAGCAGTGACTCGCGGGTGAACACTGAAGCTTTCTTT
TRBV11-2	TRBD1	TRBJ1-5	NA	CASSLDWFTGGNQPQHF	TGTGCCAGCAGCTTAGATTGGTTTACAGGGGGTAATCAGCCCCAGCATTTT
TRBV6-5	TRBD2	TRBJ2-7	NA	CASSYSGSGSYEQYF	TGTGCCAGCAGTTACTCAGGTAGCGGGAGCTACGAGCAGTACTTC
TRBV10-3	TRBD1	TRBJ2-7	NA	CAISESTGDEQYF	TGTGCCATCAGTGAGTCGACAGGGGACGAGCAGTACTTC
TRBV4-1	NA	TRBJ1-1	NA	CASSQEVWAFLAFF	TGCGCCAGCAGTCAAGAGGTATGGGCTTTTCTAGCTTTCTTT
TRBV19	NA	TRBJ1-2	few	CASSQGRDYGYTF	TGTGCCAGTAGTCAGGGTCGGGACTATGGCTACACCTTC
TRBV5-5	TRBD2	TRBJ2-1	once	CASSLLSGRFSYNEQFF	TGTGCCAGCAGCTTGTTGAGCGGGAGGTTTTCCTACAATGAGCAGTTCTTC
TRBV18	TRBD2	TRBJ2-7	NA	CASSPLKTSGTSHEQYF	TGTGCCAGCTCACCGCTTAAGACTAGCGGGACTTCCCACGAGCAGTACTTC
TRBV28	TRBD1	TRBJ1-3	NA	CASRVTGASGNTIYF	TGTGCCAGCAGAGTAACAGGGGCCTCTGGAAACACCATATATTTT
TRBV9	TRBD1	TRBJ2-2	NA	CASSGRTGEDHGELFF	TGTGCCAGCAGCGGGAGGACAGGGGAGGATCACGGGGAGCTGTTTTTT
TRBV2	NA	TRBJ2-2	NA	CASSESGAGELFF	TGTGCCAGCAGTGAAAGCGGAGCCGGGGAGCTGTTTTTT
TRBV10-2	NA	TRBJ1-2	NA	CASSPTGPILHYGYTF	TGCGCCAGCAGTCCGACAGGCCCAATCCTTCACTATGGCTACACCTTC
TRBV7-3	NA	TRBJ2-1	NA	CASSPPGWGEQFF	TGTGCCAGCAGCCCCCCCGGGTGGGGAGAGCAGTTCTTC
TRBV11-2	NA	TRBJ2-1	NA	CASSPVPINEQFF	TGTGCCAGCAGCCCGGTCCCCATTAATGAGCAGTTCTTC
TRBV2	NA	TRBJ2-7	NA	CASSATSSSYEQYF	TGTGCCAGCAGTGCTACCTCAAGCTCCTACGAGCAGTACTTC
TRBV6-1	TRBD2	TRBJ2-1	NA	CASIRGGRNEQFF	TGTGCCAGCATCCGAGGCGGGAGGAATGAGCAGTTCTTC
TRBV9	NA	TRBJ2-7	NA	CASSVDPGVGEQYF	TGTGCCAGCAGCGTAGATCCGGGAGTAGGCGAGCAGTACTTC
TRBV5-1	NA	TRBJ2-3	NA	CASSLAGVLPDTQYF	TGCGCCAGCAGCTTGGCCGGAGTTCTTCCAGATACGCAGTATTTT
TRBV14	TRBD2	TRBJ2-1	NA	CASSQRLADYNEQFF	TGTGCCAGCAGCCAACGACTAGCGGACTACAATGAGCAGTTCTTC
TRBV13	TRBD1	TRBJ1-5	NA	CASSLGGGSQPQHF	TGTGCCAGCAGCTTAGGAGGGGGCAGTCAGCCCCAGCATTTT
TRBV28	NA	TRBJ2-7	NA	CASSVRQVHEQYF	TGTGCCAGCAGTGTACGACAGGTCCACGAGCAGTACTTC
TRBV28	NA	TRBJ1-5	NA	CAVRTGNQPQHF	TGTGCCGTTCGGACGGGCAATCAGCCCCAGCATTTT
TRBV6-5	NA	TRBJ2-5	NA	CASSYEGDQETQYF	TGTGCCAGCAGTTACGAGGGAGACCAAGAGACCCAGTACTTC
TRBV7-9	TRBD1	TRBJ1-3	NA	CASSDGQGFSGNTIYF	TGTGCCAGCAGTGACGGACAGGGGTTCTCTGGAAACACCATATATTTT
TRBV7-2	TRBD1	TRBJ1-4	NA	CASSLWTGGNEKLFF	TGTGCCAGCAGCCTATGGACAGGGGGTAATGAAAAACTGTTTTTT
TRBV5-5	NA	TRBJ2-2	once	CASSLMYNTGELFF	TGTGCCAGCAGTCTTATGTACAACACCGGGGAGCTGTTTTTT
TRBV5-1	NA	TRBJ2-4	NA	CASSFSIGLAKNIQYF	TGCGCCAGCAGCTTTTCGATCGGACTAGCCAAAAACATTCAGTACTTC
TRBV5-6	NA	TRBJ2-7	NA	CASSYRSIYEQYF	TGTGCCAGCAGTTATAGGAGTATCTACGAGCAGTACTTC
TRBV7-3	NA	TRBJ2-7	NA	CASSLDGRAYEQYF	TGTGCCAGCAGCTTGGACGGGCGCGCCTACGAGCAGTACTTC
TRBV5-1	NA	TRBJ1-2	NA	CASSRTRTGGYTF	TGCGCCAGCAGCCGGACACGCACCGGTGGCTACACCTTC